The sequence of this TCR beta chain was determined in a study of T-cell memory formation after mild COVID-19. Overall study findings and caveats: For contracting clones, CD4+ ones sat mainly in CM and EM, CD8+ in EMRA. Whether day 37 second-wave clones are SARS-CoV-2-specific was not confirmed. Clones that got smaller from day 15 to 85 had even CD4/CD8, while clones growing later tipped toward CD4+.

From 5'RACE with constant-segment primers came TCR alpha and TCR beta cDNA libraries that carried sample barcodes and UMIs. MiXCR, run by TCRdb on the 5' RACE reads, gives a single entry per CDR3 protein. This table holds 250,000 to 350,000 distinct CDR3 sequences, roughly a fifth found once. This clonotype was counted at least ten times. Its target is not known. V lost 1 base to trimming and J lost 4 bases, with 15 bases between them. CDR1 and CDR2 (germline): SQVTM, ANQGSEA. The CDR3 is 15 residues long. The chain recombines TRBV29-1 with TRBJ2-3; tentative D call: TRBD2 (5 bases). This TCR was sampled from a man aged 18 to 30 who had mild COVID-19 (a few samples of this study predate the infection). Cell type and time point are not known. The specimen sequenced was PBMCs or a T cell subset sorted from them (not recorded which). DNA for the CDR3: TGCAGCGTTGAAGGGGGATTTGTGGGAGCAGATACGCAGTATTTT. It specifies CSVEGGFVGADTQYF.